This T cell receptor (beta chain) was sequenced during a study of T cell repertoires in cytomegalovirus infection. Overall study: It can be stated that public TCR beta signatures indicated CMV infection as well as a matching HLA type. Broader study findings: HLA-C-restricted CMV clonotypes gave the most frequent clonotype in two of eight donors. Totalled public TCR beta family frequency picked out people who carried CMV plus the relevant HLA.

This clonotype was seen ten or more times. Its antigen is currently unknown. V lost 5 bases and J lost 1; bases outside the gene matches: 9. The germline CDR1 and CDR2 sequences are SEHNR and FQNEAQ (reference sequence). CDR3 size: 17 residues. In TCRdb, the reads were re-called with MiXCR into one record per CDR3 protein. Of fewer than 700,000 distinct CDR3 sequences in the sample, approximately 24% were seen once. Sample: CD8+ T cells from PBMCs. The V and J genes are TRBV7-9 and TRBJ2-1, with 9 nucleotides matching TRBD1. This receptor was taken from a human donor in good health (CMV status not recorded). Some clones in this sample may be carry-over from other donors' samples. The CDR3 coding sequence is TGTGCCAGCAGCAGCCCAAAGGGGACAGGGTCCTACAATGAGCAGTTCTTC. As protein: CASSSPKGTGSYNEQFF. Drawing the rest from reference TRBV7-9 and TRBJ2-1, the complete variable domain is DTGVSQNPRHKITKRGQNVTFRCDPISEHNRLYWYRQTLGQGPEFLTYFQNEAQLEKSRLLSDRFSAERPKGSFSTLEIQRTEQGDSAMYLCASSSPKGTGSYNEQFFGPGTRLTVL.